Below, 25 T cell receptor beta chains from the same sample are listed, as sequenced in a study of blood T cell repertoires in COVID-19. Only in-frame clones appear in the TCRdb table, and some are missing; sequencing was by immunoSEQ multiplex PCR. Of 150,000 to 200,000 clones in the sample, about four fifths were seen once. The sequencing input was PBMCs or T cells enriched from blood (not recorded which). Receptors originate from a man between 45 and 60 years old who had recovered from COVID-19.

Remarks on this clone: It differs at one base from a far larger clone, so likely a read error. The rearrangement joins TRBV3-1 (or the pseudogene TRBV3-2) to TRBJ2-5, with TRBD2 identical over 12 bases. With 2 bases clipped from V and 5 bases from J, the junction kept 6 bases outside the gene matches. CDR1 and CDR2 from the germline V gene are LGHDT and YNNKEL (reference sequence). The CDR3 consists of 16 residues. CDR3 sequence (DNA): TGTGCCAGCAGCCAATATCTAGCGGGGGGGGTTGAGACCCAGTACTTC. Translating gives CASSQYLAGGVETQYF.

The CDR3 region has the DNA TGCGCCAGCAGCACATCAACAGGGCGCCGGCAGGAGACCCAGTACTTC. Its protein product is CASSTSTGRRQETQYF. The chain carries TRBV5-1 and TRBJ2-5, with TRBD1 as a possible D gene (6 bases). V lost 4 bases and J lost 5, with 21 bases in between. Germline V CDR1 and CDR2: SGHRS, YFSETQ. This CDR3 comprises 16 residues.

There are a few counts of this clone. The rearrangement joins TRBV27 to TRBJ1-4, with D possibly TRBD1 on 5 matching bases. The germline CDR1 and CDR2 sequences are MNHEY and SMNVEV (reference sequence). V was pared by 2 bases and J by 0 bases, with 13 bases between. This CDR3 is 17 amino acids long. CDR3 nucleotide sequence: TGTGCCAGCAGTTTAGCGGGGCAGAGTGCAACTAATGAAAAACTGTTTTTT. Protein product: CASSLAGQSATNEKLFF.

The J gene is TRBJ2-1, the V gene TRBV2, with 15 positions matching TRBD2. Germline V gene sequence: CDR1 SNHLY, CDR2 FYNNEI. The CDR3 sequence is 18 residues long. The V gene end was trimmed by 3 bases and the J gene end by 0 bases; junction bases not matched to a gene: 3. In DNA, the CDR3 is TGTGCCAGCAGTGATGGGACTAGCGGGGGGATCTCCTACAATGAGCAGTTCTTC. Translating gives CASSDGTSGGISYNEQFF.

The chain is built from TRBV19 and TRBJ1-6, with D maybe TRBD1 (5 bases). Germline V lookup: CDR1 LNHDA, CDR2 SQIVND (reference sequence). Deletions cut 3 bases from V and 7 bases from J, with 16 bases between. The CDR3 is 16 amino acids. The CDR3: CASSIGGTGRNSPLHF. The CDR3 bases are TGTGCCAGTAGTATCGGGGGAACAGGTCGCAATTCACCCCTCCACTTT.

The V call is TRBV3-1 (or the pseudogene TRBV3-2), the J call TRBJ1-2, with 9 bases matching TRBD1. The CDR3 spans 13 residues. Germline values: CDR1 LGHDT, CDR2 YNNKEL (reference sequence). V dropped 4 bases and J dropped 8; count of bases not matched to a gene: 5. This CDR3 is CASSLRQGDGYTF. CDR3 coding DNA: TGTGCCAGCAGCCTTAGACAGGGGGACGGCTACACCTTC.

A single count supports this clone. This chain uses TRBV2 with TRBJ2-7, with 12 bases identical to TRBD2. The germline V gene has CDR1 SNHLY and CDR2 FYNNEI. This CDR3 region has 17 residues. V lost 4 bases to trimming and J lost 2 bases; unmatched junction nucleotides: 9. DNA for the CDR3: TGTGCCAGCAGTGCTTGGACTAGCGGGACCACAACCTACGAGCAGTACTTC. Protein: CASSAWTSGTTTYEQYF.

In its sample, this clone was seen once. The chain couples TRBV28 to TRBJ2-5; 13 bases line up with TRBD2. V lost 5 bases to trimming and J lost 5 bases; unmatched junction nucleotides: 8. The CDR3 sequence is 16 residues long. Germline V gene sequence: CDR1 MDHEN, CDR2 SYDVKM. CDR3 in DNA: TGTGCCAGCAGTACCTGGTCGACTAGCGGGAGGGAGACCCAGTACTTC. This codes for CASSTWSTSGRETQYF.

As DNA, the CDR3 is TGTGCCAGCAGCCATCTAGGAACTGAGCAGTTCTTC. Protein: CASSHLGTEQFF. The genes are TRBV3-1 (or the pseudogene TRBV3-2) and TRBJ2-1; D gene uncertain. CDR3 length: 12 residues. Germline V gene lookup returns CDR1 LGHDT and CDR2 YNNKEL (reference sequence). V was clipped by 3 bases and J by 9 bases, with 9 bases between them.

The genes are TRBV19 and TRBJ2-2; possible D gene TRBD1, 6 bases. V lost 5 bases and J lost 6, with 16 bases in between. The CDR3 extends over 15 amino acids. Germline values: CDR1 LNHDA, CDR2 SQIVND (reference sequence). This chain's CDR3 is CASSAVQGSAGELFF. The CDR3 bases are TGTGCCAGTAGTGCGGTACAGGGTAGCGCCGGGGAGCTGTTTTTT.

This clone has a handful of counts. The chain uses TRBV28 and TRBJ2-2; perhaps TRBD2 as D (5 bases). The ends were cut back, 2 bases at V and 5 bases at J, with 15 bases in the middle. The germline CDR1 and CDR2 sequences are MDHEN and SYDVKM. The length of the CDR3 is 16 residues. Here the CDR3 DNA reads TGTGCCAGCAGTTTAGCAGCGGACGGAAGGACCGGGGAGCTGTTTTTT. Its protein product is CASSLAADGRTGELFF.

The rearrangement uses TRBV28 and TRBJ2-3; weak D call: TRBD2 (6 bases). This CDR3 is 18 amino acids long. CDR1 and CDR2 from the germline V gene are MDHEN and SYDVKM. Deletions cut 7 bases from V and 0 bases from J, with 23 bases between. CDR3 DNA sequence: TGTGCCAGCACCCCTCCCGGGTTTGGAGGGACTAGCACAGATACGCAGTATTTT. It yields the protein CASTPPGFGGTSTDTQYF.

CDR3 DNA: TGTGCCAGCGTGGCGGGGGGGCACACAGATACGCAGTATTTT. This gives the protein CASVAGGHTDTQYF. This chain links TRBV6-5 with TRBJ2-3; TRBD2 matches 9 bases. J was trimmed by 2 bases and V by 8 bases; bases with no gene match: 5. Germline V gives CDR1 MNHEY, CDR2 SVGAGI. The CDR3 extends over 14 amino acids.

The chain joins TRBV5-1 to TRBJ2-3; TRBD2 might be the D (5 bases). Trimming removed 6 bases at V and 4 bases at J, with 24 bases between. Germline V gives CDR1 SGHRS, CDR2 YFSETQ. The CDR3 has 17 residues. As DNA, the CDR3 is TGCGCCAGCATGCGGCTGGCCACACGAGGGTTGCCAGATACGCAGTATTTT. Translation gives CASMRLATRGLPDTQYF.

The chain uses TRBV10-3 and TRBJ1-2, with 10 bases fitting TRBD1. V lost 7 bases and J lost 0; bases outside the gene matches: 11. CDR3 length equals 17 residues. Per the germline V gene, CDR1 is ENHRY and CDR2 is SYGVKD. This CDR3 is CAITPKGTGVANYGYTF. The CDR3 DNA reads TGTGCCATCACTCCTAAGGGGACAGGGGTGGCTAACTATGGCTACACCTTC.

Here the CDR3 DNA reads TGCGCCAGCAGCTTGGAAGCTACAGGCATCTCTGGAAACACCATATATTTT. It encodes CASSLEATGISGNTIYF. The chain is built from TRBV5-1 and TRBJ1-3, with D perhaps matching TRBD1 (5 bases). Germline CDR1 reads SGHRS; CDR2 reads YFSETQ. The CDR3 runs to 17 residues. The germline V and J ends were trimmed by 0 bases and 0 bases, with 13 bases remaining between them.

The chain employs TRBV7-2 and TRBJ1-4, with 7 bases lining up with TRBD1. The CDR3 covers 15 residues. With V trimmed by 5 bases and J by 6 bases, 9 bases remained unmatched. From germline, CDR1 is SGHTA and CDR2 FQGNSA. The CDR3: CASSPTGAAHEKLFF. The CDR3 DNA is TGTGCCAGCAGCCCAACAGGGGCGGCCCATGAAAAACTGTTTTTT. Together with reference TRBV7-2 and TRBJ1-4, the CDR3 gives the full variable domain: GAGVSQSPSNKVTEKGKDVELRCDPISGHTALYWYRQSLGQGLEFLIYFQGNSAPDKSGLPSDRFSAERTGGSVSTLTIQRTQQEDSAVYLCASSPTGAAHEKLFFGSGTQLSVL.

This chain uses TRBV10-3 with TRBJ1-2; TRBD1 aligns across 9 bases. This CDR3 is built from 14 residues. V lost 0 bases and J lost 7; bases outside the gene matches: 3. Germline CDR1 is ENHRY and CDR2 is SYGVKD. CDR3 in DNA: TGTGCCATCAGTGAGTCGGGACAGGGAACTGGCTACACCTTC. Translation gives CAISESGQGTGYTF.

V and J are TRBV11-3 and TRBJ2-3; D might be TRBD2 (7 bases). From germline, CDR1 is SGHNT and CDR2 YENEEA. Trimming left V 5 bases short and J 5 bases short, with 17 bases between. The CDR3 length is 15 residues. The DNA for the CDR3 is TGTGCCAGCAGCGGAAGGACTAGAGGGGGAGATACGCAGTATTTT. Protein sequence: CASSGRTRGGDTQYF.

This chain uses TRBV21-1 with TRBJ2-3; the table assigns TRBD1, which was not confirmed against the DNA. TRBV21-1 is listed as a pseudogene. The CDR3 is made up of 17 amino acids. The DNA of the CDR3 is TGTGCCAGCAGCAAAAGGGGCCACTTAACAGGGTCAGATACGCAGTATTTT. It is translated as CASSKRGHLTGSDTQYF.

There are a few counts of this clone. The chain recombines TRBV3-1 (or the pseudogene TRBV3-2) with TRBJ1-2; possible D gene TRBD1, 6 bases. Trimming left V 2 bases short and J 6 bases short, with 13 bases between. CDR3 length: 14 amino acids. The germline gives CDR1 LGHDT, CDR2 YNNKEL (reference sequence). The CDR3: CASSQRGSGDGYTF. The CDR3, as DNA: TGTGCCAGCAGCCAAAGGGGGTCAGGGGATGGCTACACCTTC.

The J gene is TRBJ1-2, the V gene TRBV12-3 or TRBV12-4; D not certain. The CDR3 totals 13 residues. V gave up 5 bases and J gave up 4 bases, with 11 bases separating them. CDR3 coding DNA: TGTGCCAGCAGTGTCACAATATCCTATGGCTACACCTTC. Translation: CASSVTISYGYTF.

The chain links TRBV13 to TRBJ1-1; D not resolved. The CDR3 length is 14 residues. V lost 0 bases to trimming and J lost 0 bases, with 5 bases between them. Germline V gene lookup returns CDR1 PRHDT and CDR2 FYEKMQ (reference sequence). DNA of the CDR3: TGTGCCAGCAGCTTAGGGCAGATGAACACTGAAGCTTTCTTT. Translated: CASSLGQMNTEAFF.

V and J are TRBV27 and TRBJ2-3; possible D gene TRBD1, 6 bases. The germline V gene encodes CDR1 MNHEY and CDR2 SMNVEV (reference sequence). V shed 0 bases and J shed 4 bases, with 23 bases lying between them. The CDR3 contains 19 residues. The CDR3 nucleotides are TGTGCCAGCAGTTTATCCGGGACACCTTCACGCCGAGTCGCAGATACGCAGTATTTT. Its translation is CASSLSGTPSRRVADTQYF.

V gene TRBV6-5 combines with J gene TRBJ1-2, with D possibly matching TRBD1 (5 bases). V was trimmed by 6 bases and J by 3 bases, leaving 11 bases between them. Germline V lookup: CDR1 MNHEY, CDR2 SVGAGI. The CDR3 totals 13 residues. Here the CDR3 reads CASSHAGDYGYTF. In DNA form, the CDR3 reads TGTGCCAGCAGCCACGCGGGGGACTATGGCTACACCTTC.